This TCR beta chain emerged from a study of T cells in Graves' hyperthyroidism and ophthalmopathy. Germline trimming cut 2 bases from V and 4 bases from J; bases unmatched to any gene: 11. The CDR3 loop spans 19 amino acids. With respect to this clonotype: Its target is unknown.

It was RNA transcripts that yielded the amplified TCR beta CDR3 regions. HTBI primers were employed in a first-round RT-PCR of the TCR CDR3. MiXCR was run by TCRdb on the multiplex PCR reads, yielding one entry per CDR3 protein. Here the sample spans fewer than 600,000 distinct CDR3 sequences, 13% to 15% being singletons. General study results and limits: Blood also held most thyroid clonotypes expanded beyond 0.001. Ophthalmopathy was distinguished from stable hyperthyroidism by 13 V-J signatures.

Hyperthyroidism patients were newly diagnosed, had disease duration under 2 months, and were aged 18 to 65 years. From more than 9 ml of fresh peripheral blood, PBMCs were isolated. Input material: blood. This receptor was identified in a woman between 40 and 50 years old with Graves' hyperthyroidism. The rearrangement links TRBV12-3 or TRBV12-4 to TRBJ2-3; 14 positions agree with TRBD2. In DNA form, the CDR3 reads TGTGCCAGCAGTTTAATGACTAGCGGGAGGGCCCTCGGCGCAGATACGCAGTATTTT. Protein: CASSLMTSGRALGADTQYF.